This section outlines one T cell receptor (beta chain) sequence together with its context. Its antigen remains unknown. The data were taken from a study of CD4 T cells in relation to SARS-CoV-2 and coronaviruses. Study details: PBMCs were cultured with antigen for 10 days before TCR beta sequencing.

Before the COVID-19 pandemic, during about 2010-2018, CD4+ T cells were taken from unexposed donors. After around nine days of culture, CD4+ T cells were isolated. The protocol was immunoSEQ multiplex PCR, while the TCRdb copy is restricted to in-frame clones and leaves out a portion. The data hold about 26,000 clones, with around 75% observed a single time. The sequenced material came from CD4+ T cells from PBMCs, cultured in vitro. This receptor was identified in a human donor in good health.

CDR3: CASSFTPSTGAYEQYF. In nucleotides, the CDR3 is TGCGCCAGCAGCTTCACCCCTAGCACGGGGGCCTACGAGCAGTACTTC. J is TRBJ2-7 and V is TRBV5-1; D is possibly TRBD2 (6 bases). The germline gives CDR1 SGHRS, CDR2 YFSETQ. CDR3 length: 16 amino acids. V lost 2 bases and J lost 2, with 17 bases in between.